The 5 T cell receptor beta chains reported below all come from one sample, sequenced in a study of human T cells and chemical hapten exposure. TCRdb analysed the RACE reads with MiXCR anew, one entry per CDR3 protein. This sample has 300,000 to 450,000 distinct CDR3 sequences, with nearly 5% found just once. Time point described: patch test 1, 2 weeks after DPC sensitization. The treatment here: therapeutic diphenylcyclopropenone sensitization with weekly scalp DPC. Sequences were derived from whole blood, sampled in connection with sensitization to the hapten diphenylcyclopropenone (DPC). The receptors come from a woman in her forties or fifties with alopecia areata. Some clones in this sample may be carry-over from other donors' samples.

The gene calls are TRBV20-1 and TRBJ2-3; the D gene is possibly TRBD2 (6 bases). Germline lookup yields CDR1 DFQATT and CDR2 SNEGSKA (reference sequence). Trimming removed 4 bases at V and 2 bases at J, with 13 bases between. The CDR3 covers 14 residues. The CDR3 sequence is CSAIGGLPTDTQYF. The CDR3 DNA reads as TGCAGTGCTATTGGAGGACTACCCACAGATACGCAGTATTTT.

This clonotype was seen a few times. The chain is built from TRBV6-2 or TRBV6-3 and TRBJ1-1, with D uncertain. The V end lost 0 bases, the J end lost 2 bases, and 7 bases lay between the germline ends. Germline assignment: CDR1 MNHEY and CDR2 SVGEGT. This CDR3 comprises 14 residues. CDR3 nucleotide sequence: TGTGCCAGCAGTTACTCCCGCAGAAACACTGAAGCTTTCTTT. Translating gives CASSYSRRNTEAFF.

This chain connects TRBV20-1 to TRBJ2-7; D uncertain. This CDR3 is 12 amino acids long. Germline V gene data show CDR1 as DFQATT and CDR2 as SNEGSKA (reference sequence). V lost 0 bases to trimming and J lost 4 bases, with 7 bases between them. As DNA, the CDR3 is TGCAGTGCTAGAGATTATGGATACGAGCAGTACTTC. Translation: CSARDYGYEQYF.

The V gene is TRBV28, the J gene TRBJ2-1; 10 nucleotides match TRBD2. Germline V gene lookup returns CDR1 MDHEN and CDR2 SYDVKM. V was pared by 11 bases and J by 4 bases, with 5 bases of the junction left unmatched. This CDR3 spans 13 amino acids. The CDR3 spells CAAETSGYNEQFF. Written as DNA, the CDR3 is TGTGCCGCGGAGACTAGCGGGTACAATGAGCAGTTCTTC. The full variable domain, completed using reference TRBV28 and TRBJ2-1, is DVKVTQSSRYLVKRTGEKVFLECVQDMDHENMFWYRQDPGLGLRLIYFSYDVKMKEKGDIPEGYSVSREKKERFSLILESASTNQTSMYLCAAETSGYNEQFFGPGTRLTVL.

This clonotype was recorded at least ten times. This rearrangement joins TRBV27 to TRBJ1-5; possible D gene TRBD1, 5 bases. Germline V CDR1 and CDR2: MNHEY, SMNVEV (reference sequence). The V and J ends lost 2 bases and 6 bases respectively, with 14 bases between them. The CDR3 runs to 15 residues. CDR3 region: CASSLVGGRTQPQHF. CDR3 DNA: TGTGCCAGCAGTTTAGTTGGGGGGAGGACTCAGCCCCAGCATTTT.